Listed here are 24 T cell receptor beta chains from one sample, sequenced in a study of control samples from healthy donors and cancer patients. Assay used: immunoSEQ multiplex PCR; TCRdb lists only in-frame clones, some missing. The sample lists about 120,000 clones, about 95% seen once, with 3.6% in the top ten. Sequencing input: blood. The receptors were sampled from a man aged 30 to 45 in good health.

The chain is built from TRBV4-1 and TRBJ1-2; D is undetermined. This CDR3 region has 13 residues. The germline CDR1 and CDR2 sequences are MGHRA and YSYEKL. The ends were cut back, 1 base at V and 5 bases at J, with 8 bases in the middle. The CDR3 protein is CASSQGIRYGYTF. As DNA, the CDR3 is TGCGCCAGCAGCCAAGGAATTCGGTATGGCTACACCTTC.

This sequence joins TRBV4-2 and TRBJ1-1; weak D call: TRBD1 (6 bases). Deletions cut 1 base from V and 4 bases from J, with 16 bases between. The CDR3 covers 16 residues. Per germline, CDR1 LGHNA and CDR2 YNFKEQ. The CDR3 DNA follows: TGTGCCAGCAGCCAAGGGCAGGGGCATGTGAGCACTGAAGCTTTCTTT. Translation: CASSQGQGHVSTEAFF.

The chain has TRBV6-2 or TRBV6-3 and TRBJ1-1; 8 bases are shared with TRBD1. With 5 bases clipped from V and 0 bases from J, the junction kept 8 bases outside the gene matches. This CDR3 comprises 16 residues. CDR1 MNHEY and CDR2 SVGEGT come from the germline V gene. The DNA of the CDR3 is TGTGCCAGCAGTCCAGGACAGGGACGGATGAACACTGAAGCTTTCTTT. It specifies CASSPGQGRMNTEAFF.

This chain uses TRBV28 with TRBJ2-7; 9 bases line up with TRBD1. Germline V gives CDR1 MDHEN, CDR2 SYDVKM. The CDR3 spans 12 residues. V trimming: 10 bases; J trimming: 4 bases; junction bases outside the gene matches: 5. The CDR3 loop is CATIDRGYEQYF. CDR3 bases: TGTGCCACCATTGACAGGGGGTACGAGCAGTACTTC.

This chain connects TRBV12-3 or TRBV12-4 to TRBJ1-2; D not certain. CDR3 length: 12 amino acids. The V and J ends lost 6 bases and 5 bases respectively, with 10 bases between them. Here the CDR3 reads CASSSRSYGYTF. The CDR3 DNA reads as TGTGCCAGCAGCTCCAGATCTTATGGCTACACCTTC.

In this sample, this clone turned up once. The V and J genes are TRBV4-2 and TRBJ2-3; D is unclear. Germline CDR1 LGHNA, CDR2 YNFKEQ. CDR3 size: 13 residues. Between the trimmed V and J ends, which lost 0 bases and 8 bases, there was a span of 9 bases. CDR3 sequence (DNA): TGTGCCAGCAGCCAAGACCGAGAGGCTACGCAGTATTTT. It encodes CASSQDREATQYF.

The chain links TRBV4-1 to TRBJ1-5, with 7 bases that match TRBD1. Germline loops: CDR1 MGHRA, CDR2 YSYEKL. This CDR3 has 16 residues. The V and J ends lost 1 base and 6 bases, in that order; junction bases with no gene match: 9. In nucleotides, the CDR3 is TGCGCCAGCAGCCAAGGAGGGCGACAGGGAATTCAGCCCCAGCATTTT. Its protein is CASSQGGRQGIQPQHF.

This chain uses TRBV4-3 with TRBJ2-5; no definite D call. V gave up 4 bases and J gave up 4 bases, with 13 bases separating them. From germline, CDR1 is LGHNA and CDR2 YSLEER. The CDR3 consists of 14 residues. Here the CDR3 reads CASSPVGMGETQYF. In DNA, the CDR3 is TGCGCCAGCAGCCCTGTTGGGATGGGAGAGACCCAGTACTTC.

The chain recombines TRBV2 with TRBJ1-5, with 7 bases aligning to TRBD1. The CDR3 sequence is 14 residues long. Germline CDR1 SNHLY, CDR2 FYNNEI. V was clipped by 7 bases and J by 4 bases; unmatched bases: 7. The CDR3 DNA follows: TGTGCCAGCAAAATACAGGACAGGAATCAGCCCCAGCATTTT. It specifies CASKIQDRNQPQHF.

CDR3 in amino acids: CSALGGGGTEAFF. The CDR3 nucleotides read TGCAGCGCCCTGGGAGGGGGAGGGACTGAAGCTTTCTTT. The J gene is TRBJ1-1, the V gene TRBV29-1; tentative D call: TRBD1 (6 bases). In germline, CDR1 is SQVTM, CDR2 ANQGSEA. The CDR3 extends over 13 amino acids. V was clipped by 7 bases and J by 5 bases, with 17 bases between them.

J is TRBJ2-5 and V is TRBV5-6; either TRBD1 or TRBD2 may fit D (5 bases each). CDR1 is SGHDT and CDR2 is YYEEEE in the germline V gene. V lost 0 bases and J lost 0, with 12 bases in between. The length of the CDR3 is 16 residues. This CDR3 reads CASSLELGENQETQYF. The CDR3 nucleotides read TGTGCCAGCAGCTTGGAGTTGGGGGAAAACCAAGAGACCCAGTACTTC.

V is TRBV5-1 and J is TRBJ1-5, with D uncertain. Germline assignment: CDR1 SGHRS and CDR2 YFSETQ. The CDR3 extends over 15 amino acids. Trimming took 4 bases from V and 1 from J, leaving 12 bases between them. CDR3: CASSLTGNSNQPQHF. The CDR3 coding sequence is TGCGCCAGCAGCCTGACGGGTAACAGCAATCAGCCCCAGCATTTT.

This CDR3 reads CASSSYEGRPNYGYTF. The CDR3 nucleotides read TGTGCCAGCAGTTCTTATGAGGGGCGGCCTAACTATGGCTACACCTTC. The chain couples TRBV13 to TRBJ1-2, with a tentative D call TRBD1 (5 bases). The CDR3 is made up of 16 amino acids. V lost 6 bases and J 0 bases, leaving 17 bases between the germline ends. Germline CDR1 and CDR2: PRHDT and FYEKMQ (reference sequence).

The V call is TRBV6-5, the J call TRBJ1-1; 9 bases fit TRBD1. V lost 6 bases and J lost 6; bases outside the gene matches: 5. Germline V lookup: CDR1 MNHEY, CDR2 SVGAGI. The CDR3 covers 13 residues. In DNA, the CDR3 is TGTGCCAGCAGCAAACAGGGGGCGCCTGAAGCTTTCTTT. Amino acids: CASSKQGAPEAFF.

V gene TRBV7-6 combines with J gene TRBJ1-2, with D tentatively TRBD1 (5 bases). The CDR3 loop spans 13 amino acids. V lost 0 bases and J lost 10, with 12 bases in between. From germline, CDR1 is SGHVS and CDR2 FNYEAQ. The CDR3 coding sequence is TGTGCCAGCAGCTTAGCTACAGCAGGGTACTACACCTTC. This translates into CASSLATAGYYTF.

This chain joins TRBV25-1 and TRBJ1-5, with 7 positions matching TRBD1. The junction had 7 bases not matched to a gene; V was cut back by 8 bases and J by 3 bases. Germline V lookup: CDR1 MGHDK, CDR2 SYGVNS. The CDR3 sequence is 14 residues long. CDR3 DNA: TGTGCCAGCGGGCAGGGGGGGACCAATCAGCCCCAGCATTTT. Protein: CASGQGGTNQPQHF. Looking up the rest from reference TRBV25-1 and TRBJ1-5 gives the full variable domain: EADIYQTPRYLVIGTGKKITLECSQTMGHDKMYWYQQDPGMELHLIHYSYGVNSTEKGDLSSESTVSRIRTEHFPLTLESARPSHTSQYLCASGQGGTNQPQHFGDGTRLSIL.

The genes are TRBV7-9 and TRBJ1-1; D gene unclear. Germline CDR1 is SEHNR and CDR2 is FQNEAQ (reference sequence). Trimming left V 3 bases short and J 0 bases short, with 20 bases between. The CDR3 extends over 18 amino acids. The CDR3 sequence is CASSFPKGSYFLNTEAFF. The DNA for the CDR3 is TGTGCCAGCAGCTTTCCGAAGGGCTCCTATTTCCTGAACACTGAAGCTTTCTTT.

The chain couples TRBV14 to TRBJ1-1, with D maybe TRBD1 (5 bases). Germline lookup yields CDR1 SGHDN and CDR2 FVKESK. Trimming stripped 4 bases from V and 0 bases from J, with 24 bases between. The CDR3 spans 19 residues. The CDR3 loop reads CASSPGWSGEGSMNTEAFF. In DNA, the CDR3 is TGTGCCAGCAGCCCAGGGTGGAGTGGGGAGGGCTCAATGAACACTGAAGCTTTCTTT.

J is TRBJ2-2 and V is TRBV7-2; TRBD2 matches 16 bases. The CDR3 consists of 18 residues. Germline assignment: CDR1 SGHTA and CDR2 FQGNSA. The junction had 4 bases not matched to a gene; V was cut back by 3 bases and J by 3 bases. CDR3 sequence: CASSFLGLAGGYTGELFF. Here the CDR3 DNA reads TGTGCCAGCAGCTTCCTGGGACTAGCGGGGGGGTACACCGGGGAGCTGTTTTTT.

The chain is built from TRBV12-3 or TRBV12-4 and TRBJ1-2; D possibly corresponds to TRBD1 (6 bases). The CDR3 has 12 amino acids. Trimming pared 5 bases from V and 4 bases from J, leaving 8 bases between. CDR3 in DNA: TGTGCCAGCAGTACAGGGATCTATGGCTACACCTTC. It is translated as CASSTGIYGYTF.

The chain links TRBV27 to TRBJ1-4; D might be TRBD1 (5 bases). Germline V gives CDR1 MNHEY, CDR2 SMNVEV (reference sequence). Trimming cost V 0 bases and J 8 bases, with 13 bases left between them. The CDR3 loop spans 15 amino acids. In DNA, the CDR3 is TGTGCCAGCAGTTTATCGAGCCAGGGAGGGGAAAAACTGTTTTTT. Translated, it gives CASSLSSQGGEKLFF.

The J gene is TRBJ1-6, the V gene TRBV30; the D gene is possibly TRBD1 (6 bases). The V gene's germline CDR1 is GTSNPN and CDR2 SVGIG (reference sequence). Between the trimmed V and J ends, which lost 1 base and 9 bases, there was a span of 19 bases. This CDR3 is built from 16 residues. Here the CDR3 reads CAWSGGTLGRGSPLHF. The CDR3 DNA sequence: TGTGCCTGGAGTGGAGGGACACTAGGTCGAGGTTCACCCCTCCACTTT.

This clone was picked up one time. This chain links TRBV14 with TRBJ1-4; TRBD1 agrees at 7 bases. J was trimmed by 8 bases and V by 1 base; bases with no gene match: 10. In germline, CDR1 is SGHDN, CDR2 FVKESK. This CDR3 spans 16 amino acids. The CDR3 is CASSQGPDRSGEKLFF. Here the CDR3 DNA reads TGTGCCAGCAGCCAAGGACCGGACAGGTCGGGAGAAAAACTGTTTTTT.

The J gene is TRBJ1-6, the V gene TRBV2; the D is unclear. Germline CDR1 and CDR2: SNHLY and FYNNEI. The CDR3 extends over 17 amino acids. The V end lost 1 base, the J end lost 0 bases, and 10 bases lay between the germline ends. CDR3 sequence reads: CASSEEFRNSYNSPLHF. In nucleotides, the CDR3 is TGTGCCAGCAGTGAAGAGTTTAGGAACTCCTATAATTCACCCCTCCACTTT.